Detailed here is one TCR beta chain. Its antigen specificity is not known. Per-base quality was not reported, and no clone a single base away is much larger than it. This sample is part of a study of T cell changes during pregnancy in multiple sclerosis (dated by TCRdb to between 2018 and 2021). Concerning the study at large: The study examined how the T cell repertoire changed over the course of pregnancy in women with multiple sclerosis.

Library prep was done by the immunoSEQ multiplex PCR assay. TCRdb mirrors the immuneACCESS table, restricted to in-frame sequences. Some clones are absent from its copies; in checked studies, under half trace to an unresolved V gene, and the reason for the others is unknown. This sample has 60,000 or so clones in its table, and about 88% of those were observed once. In total, the top ten clones hold around 2.5% of the sample. CDR1 GTSNPN and CDR2 SVGIG were looked up in the germline V gene (reference sequence). CDR3 length: 11 amino acids, cysteine to phenylalanine. Kept here is only the CDR3 DNA, which spans 33 bases and is read in frame from base 1. V is clipped by 2 bases and J by 3 bases, and the sequence between their germline boundaries is 5 bases long.

The TCR comes from a female donor with multiple sclerosis, enrolled in a pregnancy study. The material sequenced was peripheral blood, taken in the first trimester of pregnancy. Recombination connected TRBV30 to TRBJ2-7; too little of a D gene remains to name it. The sequenced DNA: TGTGCCTGGAGTTCGGTCTACGAGCAGTACTTC. It specifies CAWSSVYEQYF. Reference TRBV30 and TRBJ2-7 proteins supply the regions before and after the CDR3; the full variable domain is: SQTIHQWPATLVQPVGSPLSLECTVEGTSNPNLYWYRQAAGRGLQLLFYSVGIGQISSEVPQNLSASRPQDRQFILSSKKLLLSDSGFYLCAWSSVYEQYFGPGTRLTVT.